The rows below give T cell receptor beta chains drawn from one sample of a study of blood T cell repertoires in COVID-19. Assay: immunoSEQ multiplex PCR; the TCRdb copy retains only in-frame clones and omits some. This table has around 120,000 clones, 75% to 85% appearing once. The sample consisted of peripheral blood. Every receptor here comes from a woman aged 80 or older with acute or convalescent COVID-19. CDR3s include the opening cysteine and the closing phenylalanine or tryptophan. The order of the fields is D gene, V gene, J gene, clone size, CDR3 protein, CDR3 DNA. D genes are given only for firm matches. Rows give clone size only sometimes, using once, few, many, or a class for an expanded clone.

d_call: NA; v_call: TRBV5-1; j_call: TRBJ2-3; clone_size: NA; cdr3_aa: CASSTSTDTQYF; cdr3_nt: TGCGCCAGCAGCACTAGCACAGATACGCAGTATTTT
d_call: TRBD1; v_call: TRBV5-5; j_call: TRBJ2-7; clone_size: once; cdr3_aa: CASSFSPDRAAYEQYF; cdr3_nt: TGTGCCAGCAGCTTTTCCCCCGACAGGGCGGCCTACGAGCAGTACTTC
d_call: NA; v_call: TRBV10-2; j_call: TRBJ2-5; clone_size: once; cdr3_aa: CASSESLAQKETQYF; cdr3_nt: TGCGCCAGCAGTGAATCCCTAGCCCAGAAAGAGACCCAGTACTTC
d_call: NA; v_call: TRBV5-1; j_call: TRBJ2-3; clone_size: once; cdr3_aa: CASSLGQGGTDTQYF; cdr3_nt: TGCGCCAGCAGCTTGGGGCAGGGCGGCACAGATACGCAGTATTTT
d_call: NA; v_call: TRBV5-1; j_call: TRBJ1-6; clone_size: NA; cdr3_aa: CASSPVLQGSPLHF; cdr3_nt: TGCGCCAGCAGCCCGGTACTGCAGGGTTCACCCCTCCACTTT
d_call: TRBD2; v_call: TRBV7-9; j_call: TRBJ2-1; clone_size: NA; cdr3_aa: CASSWGGPVINEQFF; cdr3_nt: TGTGCCAGCAGCTGGGGAGGGCCAGTGATCAATGAGCAGTTCTTC
d_call: TRBD1; v_call: TRBV9; j_call: TRBJ2-5; clone_size: NA; cdr3_aa: CASSVKDRGPRETQYF; cdr3_nt: TGTGCCAGCAGCGTAAAGGACAGGGGGCCGCGGGAGACCCAGTACTTC
d_call: NA; v_call: TRBV19; j_call: TRBJ1-5; clone_size: few; cdr3_aa: CANLHRNNQPQHF; cdr3_nt: TGTGCCAACCTACACAGGAACAATCAGCCCCAGCATTTT
d_call: TRBD1; v_call: TRBV24-1; j_call: TRBJ2-5; clone_size: NA; cdr3_aa: CATRVTDRGGETQYF; cdr3_nt: TGTGCCACGCGCGTGACTGACAGGGGCGGGGAGACCCAGTACTTC
d_call: TRBD1; v_call: TRBV7-2; j_call: TRBJ1-2; clone_size: NA; cdr3_aa: CASSPTGAGYGYTF; cdr3_nt: TGTGCCAGCAGCCCAACAGGGGCTGGCTATGGCTACACCTTC
d_call: NA; v_call: TRBV11-3; j_call: TRBJ1-1; clone_size: few; cdr3_aa: CASSTSAGGEAFF; cdr3_nt: TGTGCCAGCAGCACTAGCGCGGGGGGCGAAGCTTTCTTT
d_call: NA; v_call: TRBV27; j_call: TRBJ2-2; clone_size: NA; cdr3_aa: CASTHRGELFF; cdr3_nt: TGTGCCAGCACCCATCGGGGGGAGCTGTTTTTT
d_call: NA; v_call: TRBV2; j_call: TRBJ1-5; clone_size: NA; cdr3_aa: CASRRDFGSNQPQHF; cdr3_nt: TGTGCCAGCAGGCGGGACTTCGGTAGCAATCAGCCCCAGCATTTT
d_call: TRBD1; v_call: TRBV6-2/TRBV6-3; j_call: TRBJ1-1; clone_size: NA; cdr3_aa: CASSKQTGTNTEAFF; cdr3_nt: TGTGCCAGCAGCAAACAGACAGGGACCAACACTGAAGCTTTCTTT
d_call: NA; v_call: TRBV28; j_call: TRBJ2-7; clone_size: NA; cdr3_aa: CASSSTDFKALPEQYF; cdr3_nt: TGTGCCAGCAGTTCTACGGACTTCAAGGCGCTACCCGAGCAGTACTTC
d_call: TRBD2; v_call: TRBV19; j_call: TRBJ2-1; clone_size: NA; cdr3_aa: CASRDTSGSHEQFF; cdr3_nt: TGTGCCAGTAGGGATACTAGCGGGAGCCATGAGCAGTTCTTC
d_call: NA; v_call: TRBV24-1; j_call: TRBJ1-1; clone_size: NA; cdr3_aa: CATSDSTDGNTEAFF; cdr3_nt: TGTGCCACCAGTGATTCGACAGATGGGAACACTGAAGCTTTCTTT
d_call: TRBD2; v_call: TRBV5-4; j_call: TRBJ2-3; clone_size: once; cdr3_aa: CASTIRLAGGTDTQYF; cdr3_nt: TGTGCCAGCACCATCCGTTTAGCGGGGGGCACAGATACGCAGTATTTT
d_call: TRBD2; v_call: TRBV7-2; j_call: TRBJ2-5; clone_size: once; cdr3_aa: CASSLISGRVETQYF; cdr3_nt: TGTGCCAGCAGCTTAATTAGCGGGAGGGTTGAGACCCAGTACTTC
d_call: TRBD2; v_call: TRBV5-1; j_call: TRBJ2-1; clone_size: NA; cdr3_aa: CASSLGAGENEQFF; cdr3_nt: TGCGCCAGCAGCTTGGGAGCGGGAGAAAATGAGCAGTTCTTC
d_call: NA; v_call: TRBV3-1/TRBV3-2; j_call: TRBJ1-1; clone_size: NA; cdr3_aa: CASSRQSRGTEAFF; cdr3_nt: TGTGCCAGCAGCCGCCAAAGTAGGGGCACTGAAGCTTTCTTT
d_call: NA; v_call: TRBV5-1; j_call: TRBJ2-3; clone_size: few; cdr3_aa: CASSLGRLGGSTDTQYF; cdr3_nt: TGCGCCAGCAGCTTGGGCCGCCTAGGCGGAAGCACAGATACGCAGTATTTT